This entry describes one T cell receptor (beta chain). This specimen comes from a study of blood T cell repertoires in COVID-19. V lost 8 bases to trimming and J lost 4 bases; unmatched junction nucleotides: 7. Germline V gene data show CDR1 as MNHEY and CDR2 as SVGAGI. The CDR3 has 13 amino acids. In the authors' workflow: Reference gene primer amplification yielded estimated nucleated cell counts. The table came from immunoSEQ multiplex PCR; TCRdb's copy has only in-frame clones and leaves some out. V and J calls and clone size come straight from that table; D and trimming were deduced from the DNA. The table lists about 300,000 clones, approximately 85% of them singletons, with under 2.5% in the top ten. Ages ranged from about 18 to 100 years, with residence in 20 to 30 US areas.

Sequenced material: PBMCs or T cells enriched from blood (not recorded which). The chain links TRBV6-5 to TRBJ1-1; 7 bases map to TRBD1. This sequence originates from a man younger than 40 who had recovered from COVID-19. CDR3 DNA: TGTGCCAGCGGGATAAACAGGGGCACTGAAGCTTTCTTT. It codes for CASGINRGTEAFF.